A single sample gave rise to the 30 T cell receptor beta chains below, sequenced in a study of T cells in Graves' hyperthyroidism and ophthalmopathy. Authors of the study amplified TCR beta CDR3 regions from RNA transcripts. HTBI primers were used for first-round RT-PCR of the TCR CDR3. One entry per CDR3 protein, called by TCRdb with MiXCR from the multiplex PCR reads. The table has around 190,000 distinct CDR3 sequences, less than 20% seen once. The sample was blood. The receptors here all came from a woman aged 45-60 years with Graves' hyperthyroidism.

The V and J genes are TRBV5-1 and TRBJ2-1; D assignment may be TRBD1 or TRBD2 (5 bases each). Germline CDR1 reads SGHRS; CDR2 reads YFSETQ. This CDR3 spans 15 amino acids. Trimming stripped 8 bases from V and 9 bases from J, with 24 bases between. Written as DNA, the CDR3 is TGCGCCAGTCATTACCCGGGACGCACGTCGGGTGAGCAGTTCTTC. Amino acids: CASHYPGRTSGEQFF.

In this sample, this clonotype turned up a few times. J is TRBJ1-3 and V is TRBV5-1; TRBD1 agrees at 7 bases. V gave up 2 bases and J gave up 0 bases; unmatched junction bases: 11. The germline CDR1 and CDR2 sequences are SGHRS and YFSETQ. The CDR3 extends over 18 amino acids. For the CDR3, the DNA is TGCGCCAGCAGCTTATCCCTGGACAGGACCACCTCTGGAAACACCATATATTTT. Its translation: CASSLSLDRTTSGNTIYF.

This chain uses TRBV10-2 with TRBJ2-7; a possible D gene is TRBD2 (6 bases). The CDR3 loop spans 14 amino acids. V was pared by 6 bases and J by 3 bases, with 15 bases between. Looked up from germline, CDR1 is WSHSY and CDR2 is SAAADI. CDR3 residues: CASRPGTGFYEQYF. CDR3 nucleotides: TGCGCCAGCAGGCCCGGGACTGGCTTCTACGAGCAGTACTTC.

This clonotype showed up many times. This chain uses TRBV30 with TRBJ2-7; TRBD2 matches 12 bases. CDR3 length: 14 amino acids. Germline lookup yields CDR1 GTSNPN and CDR2 SVGIG (reference sequence). The J segment lost 1 base and the V segment lost 3 bases, leaving 1 base of the junction unmatched. The CDR3 DNA follows: TGTGCCTGGAGGGGACTAGCGGGTTCCTACGAGCAGTACTTC. It specifies CAWRGLAGSYEQYF.

Of note for this clonotype: A read error may account for a junction end that differs from germline. The chain uses TRBV30 and TRBJ1-3; 7 nucleotides agree with TRBD1. Germline CDR1 reads GTSNPN; CDR2 reads SVGIG (reference sequence). The CDR3 loop spans 15 amino acids. CDR3 in amino acids: CARSVRRGPGNTIYF. The CDR3 DNA reads TGTGCCAGGAGTGTACGGAGGGGGCCAGGAAACACCATATATTTT.

There are a few counts of this clonotype. This rearrangement joins TRBV20-1 to TRBJ2-7; D gene uncertain. Germline CDR1 is DFQATT and CDR2 is SNEGSKA (reference sequence). The CDR3 sequence is 13 residues long. The germline V and J ends were trimmed by 6 bases and 0 bases, with 12 bases remaining between them. The CDR3 loop reads CSATPRSSYEQYF. The CDR3, as DNA: TGCAGTGCCACTCCCAGGAGCTCCTACGAGCAGTACTTC.

In nucleotides, the CDR3 is TGTGCCAACGGGGGGTCTCGGTCCGGGGAGCTGTTTTTT. It specifies CANGGSRSGELFF. The V gene is TRBV12-3 or TRBV12-4, the J gene TRBJ2-2, with TRBD2 matching 7 bases. The CDR3 loop spans 13 amino acids. V trimming: 10 bases; J trimming: 6 bases; junction bases outside the gene matches: 8.

This clonotype occurred a few times. The V and J genes are TRBV27 and TRBJ2-1, with 11 nucleotides matching TRBD1. The J call could be wrong; TRBJ2-7 is a better fit for the DNA end. The CDR3 has 15 residues. In germline, CDR1 is MNHEY, CDR2 SMNVEV (reference sequence). CDR3 coding DNA: TGTGCCAGCAGTATACCGGGACAGGGGGACAATGAGCAGTACTTC. Its translation is CASSIPGQGDNEQYF.

Many counts were recorded for this clonotype. This chain links TRBV20-1 with TRBJ2-3, with 11 bases fitting TRBD2. The V segment lost 0 bases and the J segment 2 bases; nucleotides outside the gene matches: 10. CDR3 length: 18 amino acids. Germline V lookup: CDR1 DFQATT, CDR2 SNEGSKA (reference sequence). CDR3 protein: CSARDLDLAGGDTDTQYF. The CDR3 DNA reads TGCAGTGCTAGAGATCTGGATCTAGCGGGAGGTGACACAGATACGCAGTATTTT.

This clonotype was picked up many times. The CDR3 spells CSARDQLGAGGAEQYF. The CDR3 region has the DNA TGCAGTGCTAGAGATCAGTTGGGAGCGGGAGGTGCCGAGCAGTACTTC. The rearrangement uses TRBV20-1 and TRBJ2-7, with 9 positions matching TRBD2. Unmatched junction bases numbered 12, after V lost 0 bases and J lost 6 bases. Germline loops: CDR1 DFQATT, CDR2 SNEGSKA (reference sequence). This CDR3 region has 16 residues.

This clonotype was counted a few times. V usage is TRBV19 and J usage is TRBJ1-1; the D gene is possibly TRBD1 (5 bases). The CDR3 contains 14 residues. From germline, CDR1 is LNHDA and CDR2 SQIVND (reference sequence). V shed 9 bases and J shed 5 bases, with 19 bases lying between them. This CDR3 is CASTHGGVVTEAFF. The CDR3 bases are TGTGCCAGCACTCACGGGGGGGTGGTTACTGAAGCTTTCTTT.

V and J are TRBV7-9 and TRBJ2-1, with TRBD1 matching 12 bases. The CDR3 length is 16 residues. The V and J ends lost 6 bases and 7 bases, in that order; junction bases with no gene match: 10. Per the germline V gene, CDR1 is SEHNR and CDR2 is FQNEAQ (reference sequence). The CDR3 nucleotides are TGTGCCAGCAGGATGGAGTGGGACAGGGGGCGTAATGAGCAGTTCTTC. Translation gives CASRMEWDRGRNEQFF.

The V gene is TRBV6-1, the J gene TRBJ2-2, with D tentatively TRBD1 (6 bases). The CDR3 has 13 amino acids. Per germline, CDR1 MNHNS and CDR2 SASEGT. Trimming took off 6 bases at V and 6 bases at J, with 11 bases between the two ends. CDR3 region: CASSEQGAGELFF. CDR3 in DNA: TGTGCCAGCAGCGAACAGGGTGCCGGGGAGCTGTTTTTT.

Many counts were recorded for this clonotype. The chain is built from TRBV29-1 and TRBJ1-1, with TRBD1 matching over 11 bases. V shed 8 bases and J 11 bases; nucleotides not matched to a gene: 13. This CDR3 is 13 amino acids long. The germline V gene has CDR1 SQVTM and CDR2 ANQGSEA. CDR3 residues: CSPPGQGVPSAFF. In DNA, the CDR3 is TGCAGCCCTCCGGGACAGGGGGTACCCAGTGCTTTCTTT.

This clonotype was detected many times. The chain recombines TRBV11-3 with TRBJ2-3; 8 positions match TRBD1. CDR1 SGHNT and CDR2 YENEEA come from the germline V gene. The CDR3 is made up of 16 amino acids. Germline trimming cut 5 bases from V and 2 bases from J; bases unmatched to any gene: 9. The CDR3 bases are TGTGCCAGCAGCCTACGGACAGGGCTTAACACAGATACGCAGTATTTT. It specifies CASSLRTGLNTDTQYF.

V usage is TRBV3-1 and J usage is TRBJ1-3; D gene unclear. There are 13 residues in the CDR3. V was shortened by 3 bases and J by 2 bases, with 5 bases between the two germline ends. Germline CDR1 LGHDT, CDR2 YNNKEL (reference sequence). DNA for the CDR3: TGTGCCAGCAGCCAGGGAGCTGGAAACACCATATATTTT. Its translation: CASSQGAGNTIYF.

This clonotype has a count of ten or more. Here the CDR3 DNA reads TGTGCCAGCAACCCCAGTGGGGGGGAATGGTCTGAAGCTTTCTTT. Residues: CASNPSGGEWSEAFF. The chain is built from TRBV12-3 or TRBV12-4 and TRBJ1-1; D might be TRBD1 (5 bases). The CDR3 is 15 residues long. The V gene lost 7 bases and the J gene lost 6 bases, with 21 bases spanning the gap.

The J gene is TRBJ1-5, the V gene TRBV7-2, with TRBD1 as a possible D gene (5 bases). The CDR3 has 15 residues. V gave up 3 bases and J gave up 4 bases, with 13 bases separating them. Germline V gene lookup returns CDR1 SGHTA and CDR2 FQGNSA. In nucleotides, the CDR3 is TGTGCCAGCAGCTTCAAACATGGGGGTAATCAGCCCCAGCATTTT. Encoded protein: CASSFKHGGNQPQHF. Full variable domain (outside the CDR3, taken from reference TRBV7-2 and TRBJ1-5): GAGVSQSPSNKVTEKGKDVELRCDPISGHTALYWYRQSLGQGLEFLIYFQGNSAPDKSGLPSDRFSAERTGGSVSTLTIQRTQQEDSAVYLCASSFKHGGNQPQHFGDGTRLSIL.

The V gene is TRBV4-1, the J gene TRBJ2-1; D is perhaps TRBD1 (5 bases). The V end was cut by 0 bases, the J end by 5 bases, with 8 bases between. Germline CDR1 and CDR2: MGHRA and YSYEKL. The CDR3 is made up of 14 amino acids. Here the CDR3 DNA reads TGCGCCAGCAGCCAAGAACAACAGGACAATGAGCAGTTCTTC. Translating gives CASSQEQQDNEQFF.

The sample holds many counts of this clonotype. The V call is TRBV24-1, the J call TRBJ2-1, with 7 bases identical to TRBD1. Germline values: CDR1 KGHDR, CDR2 SFDVKD. This CDR3 is 14 amino acids long. The V segment lost 4 bases and the J segment 10 bases; nucleotides outside the gene matches: 9. CDR3 loop: CATSEPTGKGEQFF. DNA for the CDR3: TGTGCCACCAGTGAACCGACAGGGAAGGGCGAGCAGTTCTTC.

About this clonotype itself: A single base separates this from a much larger clone, so it may be a read error. The CDR3 DNA reads TGTGCCAGCAGTGGAGCGTCTGGGGGTACTCAGCCCCAGCATTTT. Protein product: CASSGASGGTQPQHF. The J gene is TRBJ1-5, the V gene TRBV2; TRBD1 is a possible D gene (5 bases). This CDR3 comprises 15 residues. Trimming took 4 bases from V and 6 from J, leaving 16 bases between them. The germline CDR1 and CDR2 sequences are SNHLY and FYNNEI.

In its sample, this clonotype was seen a few times. The chain recombines TRBV7-9 with TRBJ2-1, with D possibly matching TRBD2 (5 bases). The CDR3 contains 15 residues. Trimming pared 2 bases from V and 6 bases from J, leaving 14 bases between. The germline CDR1 and CDR2 sequences are SEHNR and FQNEAQ (reference sequence). CDR3 sequence reads: CASSLIVRLPNEQFF. CDR3 nucleotides: TGTGCCAGCAGCTTAATCGTACGACTACCCAATGAGCAGTTCTTC. Variable domain in full (rest from reference TRBV7-9 and TRBJ2-1): DTGVSQNPRHKITKRGQNVTFRCDPISEHNRLYWYRQTLGQGPEFLTYFQNEAQLEKSRLLSDRFSAERPKGSFSTLEIQRTEQGDSAMYLCASSLIVRLPNEQFFGPGTRLTVL.

V and J are TRBV7-3 and TRBJ2-1; 10 bases fit TRBD2. The germline V gene encodes CDR1 SGHTA and CDR2 FQGTGA. The CDR3 runs 15 residues. Trimming at V came to 5 bases and at J to 7 bases, leaving 8 bases not matched to a gene. This CDR3 reads CASSTPGTSANEQFF. As DNA, the CDR3 is TGTGCCAGCAGCACTCCCGGGACTAGCGCGAATGAGCAGTTCTTC.

This chain connects TRBV7-3 to TRBJ2-1; TRBD2 matches 10 bases. This CDR3 spans 14 amino acids. Germline V gives CDR1 SGHTA, CDR2 FQGTGA. V trimming: 6 bases; J trimming: 3 bases; junction bases outside the gene matches: 2. CDR3 bases: TGTGCCAGCAGTACTAGCGGGAACTACAATGAGCAGTTCTTC. It is translated as CASSTSGNYNEQFF.

The chain couples TRBV5-1 to TRBJ2-6; weak D call: TRBD1 (7 bases). V shed 9 bases and J shed 0 bases, with 16 bases lying between them. CDR1 is SGHRS and CDR2 is YFSETQ in the germline V gene. This CDR3 has 16 residues. CDR3 nucleotides: TGCGCCACCCAGGGGGGTGCGTCCTCTGGGGCCAACGTCCTGACTTTC. Protein sequence: CATQGGASSGANVLTF.

The V call is TRBV2, the J call TRBJ1-6; 7 bases match TRBD1. With 4 bases clipped from V and 9 bases from J, the junction kept 6 bases outside the gene matches. CDR3 length: 14 amino acids. CDR1 is SNHLY, CDR2 FYNNEI, per germline. CDR3 bases: TGTGCCAGCAGTGGACAGGGAGCGGTTTCACCCCTCCACTTT. Encoded protein: CASSGQGAVSPLHF.

This chain connects TRBV10-1 to TRBJ2-3, with TRBD2 matching 7 bases. The CDR3 has 18 residues. Unmatched junction bases numbered 16, after V lost 6 bases and J lost 1 base. Germline values: CDR1 WNHNN, CDR2 SYGVQD (reference sequence). As DNA, the CDR3 is TGCGCCAGCAGCTCAACTTTGCGGGAGCGACGGGGCACAGATACGCAGTATTTT. Protein: CASSSTLRERRGTDTQYF.

The sample holds many counts of this clonotype. CDR3 in amino acids: CASSKTGAAEAFF. As DNA, the CDR3 is TGTGCCAGCAGCAAGACAGGGGCGGCTGAAGCTTTCTTT. This chain connects TRBV12-3 or TRBV12-4 to TRBJ1-1; 8 bases align to TRBD1. This CDR3 has 13 amino acids. After removal of 6 bases from V and 6 bases from J, the junction contained 6 bases not matched to a gene.

A single count supports this clonotype. The V call is TRBV10-3, the J call TRBJ2-1; 12 bases align to TRBD2. Germline-derived CDR1 and CDR2 are ENHRY and SYGVKD. The CDR3 is 21 amino acids. V was clipped by 1 base and J by 2 bases; unmatched bases: 15. CDR3 protein: CAISELWGLTSGRSPYNEQFF. CDR3 coding DNA: TGTGCCATCAGTGAGTTATGGGGACTTACTAGCGGGAGGAGTCCCTACAATGAGCAGTTCTTC.

The chain is built from TRBV20-1 and TRBJ1-5; TRBD1 matches 11 bases. The CDR3 extends over 13 amino acids. Trimming removed 7 bases from V and 6 bases from J; junction bases left unmatched: 5. The germline CDR1 and CDR2 sequences are DFQATT and SNEGSKA (reference sequence). CDR3 DNA sequence: TGCAGTGTTCCGGGACAGGGGGTTCAGCCCCAGCATTTT. This gives the protein CSVPGQGVQPQHF.